The 9 T cell receptor beta chains reported below all come from one sample, sequenced in a study of T cell repertoires in cytomegalovirus infection. TCRdb reprocessed the reads via MiXCR and lists one record per CDR3 protein. Among 560,000 or so distinct CDR3 sequences listed, approximately 17% were seen once. Sequencing was carried out using CD8+ T cells from PBMCs. These receptors were collected from a human donor in good health (CMV status not recorded). Some clones in this sample may be carry-over from other donors' samples.

This clonotype was seen repeatedly, ten times or more. The genes are TRBV19 and TRBJ2-3; D could derive from TRBD1 or TRBD2 (6 bases each). V gave up 3 bases and J gave up 0 bases, with 16 bases separating them. Germline CDR1 LNHDA, CDR2 SQIVND (reference sequence). CDR3 size: 17 residues. The CDR3 region has the DNA TGTGCCAGTAGTATGGGTCGTGGGGGGCGCAGCACAGATACGCAGTATTTT. Translation: CASSMGRGGRSTDTQYF.

This clonotype was counted ten times or more. The chain has TRBV5-5 and TRBJ2-1; D is possibly TRBD2 (5 bases). There are 11 residues in the CDR3. From germline, CDR1 is SGHKS and CDR2 YYEKEE (reference sequence). V was clipped by 7 bases and J by 7 bases, with 9 bases between them. The CDR3 coding sequence is TGTGCCAGCGTCACGGGGAATGAGCAGTTCTTC. Its protein is CASVTGNEQFF.

J is TRBJ1-2 and V is TRBV2, with D possibly TRBD1 on 5 matching bases. Trimming took 7 bases from V and 4 from J, leaving 22 bases between them. Germline V gene data show CDR1 as SNHLY and CDR2 as FYNNEI. CDR3 size: 16 residues. The CDR3 region is CASKTTDTHGFYGYTF. The CDR3 DNA reads TGTGCCAGCAAGACTACGGACACGCACGGGTTCTATGGCTACACCTTC.

CDR3 region: CSAGGGTQYF. The DNA of the CDR3 is TGCAGTGCCGGGGGGGGGACCCAGTACTTC. The chain combines TRBV20-1 with TRBJ2-5; TRBD2 matches 8 bases. Unmatched junction bases numbered 1, after V lost 6 bases and J lost 7 bases. The V gene's germline CDR1 is DFQATT and CDR2 SNEGSKA (reference sequence). This CDR3 comprises 10 residues.

This clonotype appeared a few times. This chain connects TRBV6-5 to TRBJ2-2; D is unresolved. The CDR3 length is 17 residues. The germline V and J ends were trimmed by 5 bases and 4 bases, with 20 bases remaining between them. Germline CDR1 reads MNHEY; CDR2 reads SVGAGI. CDR3 amino acids: CASSPLGVLWGTGELFF. CDR3 bases: TGTGCCAGCAGTCCCCTTGGAGTCCTCTGGGGCACCGGGGAGCTGTTTTTT.

This clonotype was recorded many times. The gene calls are TRBV7-6 and TRBJ2-3; D is possibly TRBD1 or TRBD2 (6 bases each). The germline gives CDR1 SGHVS, CDR2 FNYEAQ. This CDR3 contains 15 residues. V was clipped by 5 bases and J by 6 bases, with 18 bases between them. The CDR3 reads CASSPRSRGRDTQYF. Here the CDR3 DNA reads TGTGCCAGCAGCCCGCGTAGTAGGGGGAGGGATACGCAGTATTTT.

This clonotype was seen repeatedly, ten times or more. This sequence joins TRBV4-1 and TRBJ1-6; 7 nucleotides align to TRBD1. Unmatched junction bases numbered 7, after V lost 0 bases and J lost 2 bases. The germline V gene has CDR1 MGHRA and CDR2 YSYEKL. This CDR3 is built from 18 residues. CDR3 protein: CASSQEAQGGTYNSPLHF. CDR3 sequence (DNA): TGCGCCAGCAGCCAAGAGGCCCAGGGGGGGACCTATAATTCACCCCTCCACTTT.

The chain combines TRBV25-1 with TRBJ1-2; possibly TRBD1 for D (6 bases). The germline V gene has CDR1 MGHDK and CDR2 SYGVNS. This CDR3 spans 15 amino acids. V lost 5 bases and J 8 bases, leaving 21 bases between the germline ends. The CDR3 sequence is CASSPQGGALGGYTF. The CDR3 DNA is TGTGCCAGCAGTCCCCAAGGGGGGGCGCTGGGAGGCTACACCTTC.

J is TRBJ2-3 and V is TRBV6-1, with a possible D match to TRBD1 (5 bases). Trimming took 6 bases from V and 2 from J, leaving 18 bases between them. CDR3 length: 16 amino acids. CDR1 and CDR2 from the germline V gene are MNHNS and SASEGT. CDR3 sequence: CASRTDSLYPTDTQYF. For the CDR3, the DNA is TGTGCCAGCAGAACCGACAGCCTCTACCCCACAGATACGCAGTATTTT.